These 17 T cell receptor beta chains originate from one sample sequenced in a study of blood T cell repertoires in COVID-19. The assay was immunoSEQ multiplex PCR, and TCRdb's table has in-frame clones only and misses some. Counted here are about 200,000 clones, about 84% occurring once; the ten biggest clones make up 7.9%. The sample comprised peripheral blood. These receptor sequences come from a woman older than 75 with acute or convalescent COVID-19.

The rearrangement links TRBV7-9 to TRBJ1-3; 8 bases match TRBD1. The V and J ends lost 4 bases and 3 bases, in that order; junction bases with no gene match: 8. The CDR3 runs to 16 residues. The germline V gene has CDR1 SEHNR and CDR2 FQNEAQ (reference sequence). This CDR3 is CASSSSDRVLGNTIYF. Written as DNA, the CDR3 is TGTGCCAGCAGCTCCTCGGACAGGGTCCTTGGAAACACCATATATTTT. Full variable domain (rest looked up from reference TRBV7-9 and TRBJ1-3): DTGVSQNPRHKITKRGQNVTFRCDPISEHNRLYWYRQTLGQGPEFLTYFQNEAQLEKSRLLSDRFSAERPKGSFSTLEIQRTEQGDSAMYLCASSSSDRVLGNTIYFGEGSWLTVV.

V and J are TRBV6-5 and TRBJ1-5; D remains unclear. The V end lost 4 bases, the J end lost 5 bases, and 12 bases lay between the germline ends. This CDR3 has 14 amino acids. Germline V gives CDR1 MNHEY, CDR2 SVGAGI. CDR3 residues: CASSSERDYQPQHF. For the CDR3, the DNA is TGTGCCAGCAGTTCGGAGAGGGATTATCAGCCCCAGCATTTT.

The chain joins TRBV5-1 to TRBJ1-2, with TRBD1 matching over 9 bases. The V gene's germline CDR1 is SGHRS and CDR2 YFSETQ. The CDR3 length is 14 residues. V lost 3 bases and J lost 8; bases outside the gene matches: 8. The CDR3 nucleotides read TGCGCCAGCAGCTCCCGGACAGGGGAGAGAGGCTACACCTTC. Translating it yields CASSSRTGERGYTF. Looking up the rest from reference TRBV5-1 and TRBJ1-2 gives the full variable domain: KAGVTQTPRYLIKTRGQQVTLSCSPISGHRSVSWYQQTPGQGLQFLFEYFSETQRNKGNFPGRFSGRQFSNSRSEMNVSTLELGDSALYLCASSSRTGERGYTFGSGTRLTVV.

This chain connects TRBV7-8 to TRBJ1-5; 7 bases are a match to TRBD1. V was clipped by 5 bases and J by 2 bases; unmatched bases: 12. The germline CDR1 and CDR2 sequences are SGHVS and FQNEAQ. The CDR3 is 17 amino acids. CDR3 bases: TGTGCCAGCAGCCAAAAACTTGTCGGGACAGGCAATCAGCCCCAGCATTTT. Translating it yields CASSQKLVGTGNQPQHF.

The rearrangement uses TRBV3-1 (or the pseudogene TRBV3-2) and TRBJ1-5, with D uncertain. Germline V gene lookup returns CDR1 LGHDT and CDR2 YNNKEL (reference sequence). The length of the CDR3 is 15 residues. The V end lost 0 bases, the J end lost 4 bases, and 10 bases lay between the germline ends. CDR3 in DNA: TGTGCCAGCAGCCAAGAAGGGAGGGTAAATCAGCCCCAGCATTTT. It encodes CASSQEGRVNQPQHF.

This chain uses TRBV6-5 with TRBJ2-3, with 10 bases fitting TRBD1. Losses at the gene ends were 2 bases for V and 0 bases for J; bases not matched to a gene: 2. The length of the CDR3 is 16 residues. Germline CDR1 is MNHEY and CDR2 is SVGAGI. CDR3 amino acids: CASSYRQGASTDTQYF. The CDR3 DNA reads TGTGCCAGCAGTTACCGACAGGGGGCCAGCACAGATACGCAGTATTTT.

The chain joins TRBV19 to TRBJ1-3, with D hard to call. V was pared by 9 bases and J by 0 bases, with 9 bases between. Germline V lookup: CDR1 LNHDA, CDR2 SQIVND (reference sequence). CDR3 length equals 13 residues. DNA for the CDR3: TGTGCCAGCTTAATGTCCTCTGGAAACACCATATATTTT. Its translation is CASLMSSGNTIYF.

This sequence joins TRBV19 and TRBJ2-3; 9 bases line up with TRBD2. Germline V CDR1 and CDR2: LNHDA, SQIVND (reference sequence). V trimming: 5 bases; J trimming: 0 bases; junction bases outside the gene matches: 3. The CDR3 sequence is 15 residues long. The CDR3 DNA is TGTGCCAGTAGTGTTAGCGGGGGTAGCACAGATACGCAGTATTTT. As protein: CASSVSGGSTDTQYF. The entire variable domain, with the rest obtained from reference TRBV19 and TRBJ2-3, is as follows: DGGITQSPKYLFRKEGQNVTLSCEQNLNHDAMYWYRQDPGQGLRLIYYSQIVNDFQKGDIAEGYSVSREKKESFPLTVTSAQKNPTAFYLCASSVSGGSTDTQYFGPGTRLTVL.

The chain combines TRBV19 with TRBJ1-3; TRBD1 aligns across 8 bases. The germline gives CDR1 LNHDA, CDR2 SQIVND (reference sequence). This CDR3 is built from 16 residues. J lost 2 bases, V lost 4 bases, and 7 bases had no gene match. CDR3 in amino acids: CASSTRQGNPGNTIYF. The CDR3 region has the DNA TGTGCCAGTAGTACCCGACAGGGGAATCCTGGAAACACCATATATTTT.

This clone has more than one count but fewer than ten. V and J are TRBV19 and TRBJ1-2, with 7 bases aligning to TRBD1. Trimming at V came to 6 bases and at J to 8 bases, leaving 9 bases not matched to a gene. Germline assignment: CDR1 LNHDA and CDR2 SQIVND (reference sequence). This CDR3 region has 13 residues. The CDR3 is CASSTDRDRGYTF. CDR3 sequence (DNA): TGTGCCAGTAGCACAGACAGGGACCGGGGCTACACCTTC. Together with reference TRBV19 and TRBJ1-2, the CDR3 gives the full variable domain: DGGITQSPKYLFRKEGQNVTLSCEQNLNHDAMYWYRQDPGQGLRLIYYSQIVNDFQKGDIAEGYSVSREKKESFPLTVTSAQKNPTAFYLCASSTDRDRGYTFGSGTRLTVV.

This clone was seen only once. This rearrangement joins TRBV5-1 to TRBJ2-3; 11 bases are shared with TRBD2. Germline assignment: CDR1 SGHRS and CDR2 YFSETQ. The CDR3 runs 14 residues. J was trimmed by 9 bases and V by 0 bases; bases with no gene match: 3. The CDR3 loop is CASSLVASGGTQYF. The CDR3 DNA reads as TGCGCCAGCAGCTTGGTGGCTAGCGGGGGGACGCAGTATTTT.

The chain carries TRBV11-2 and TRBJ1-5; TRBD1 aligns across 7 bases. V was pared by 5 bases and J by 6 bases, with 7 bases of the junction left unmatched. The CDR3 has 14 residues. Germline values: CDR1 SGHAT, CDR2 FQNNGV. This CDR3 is CASSAYRGTQPQHF. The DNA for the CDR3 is TGTGCCAGCAGCGCTTACAGGGGTACTCAGCCCCAGCATTTT.

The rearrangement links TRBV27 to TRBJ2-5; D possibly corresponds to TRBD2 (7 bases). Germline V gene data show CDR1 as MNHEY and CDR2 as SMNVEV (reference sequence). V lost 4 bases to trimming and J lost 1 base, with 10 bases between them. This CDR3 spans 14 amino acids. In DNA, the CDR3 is TGTGCCAGCAGTTGGGCGGGGGCCCAAGAGACCCAGTACTTC. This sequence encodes CASSWAGAQETQYF.

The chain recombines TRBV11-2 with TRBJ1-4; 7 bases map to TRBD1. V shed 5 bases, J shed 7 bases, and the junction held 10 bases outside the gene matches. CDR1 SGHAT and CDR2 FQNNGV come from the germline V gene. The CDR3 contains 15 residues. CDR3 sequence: CASSPRQGGSEKLFF. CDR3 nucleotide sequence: TGTGCCAGCAGCCCTCGACAGGGAGGCAGTGAAAAACTGTTTTTT.

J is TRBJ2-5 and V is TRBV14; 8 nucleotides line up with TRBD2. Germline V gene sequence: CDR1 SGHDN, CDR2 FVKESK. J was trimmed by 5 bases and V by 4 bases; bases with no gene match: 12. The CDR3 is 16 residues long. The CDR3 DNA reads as TGTGCCAGCAGCCCCGGCCCAAGGGGCGGGGGGGAGACCCAGTACTTC. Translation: CASSPGPRGGGETQYF.

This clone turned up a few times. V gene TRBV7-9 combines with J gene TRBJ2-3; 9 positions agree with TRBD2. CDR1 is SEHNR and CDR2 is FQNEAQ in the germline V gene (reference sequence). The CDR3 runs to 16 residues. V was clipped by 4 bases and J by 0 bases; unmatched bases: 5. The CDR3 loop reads CASSSGAGGSTDTQYF. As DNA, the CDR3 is TGTGCCAGCAGCTCCGGCGCGGGGGGGAGCACAGATACGCAGTATTTT.

CDR3 sequence (DNA): TGCGCCAGCAGCCCCGGACTGGACAATGAGCAGTTCTTC. Amino acid sequence: CASSPGLDNEQFF. V is TRBV5-1 and J is TRBJ2-1; a possible D gene is TRBD2 (5 bases). V lost 4 bases, J lost 5 bases, and 10 bases lay in between. Germline V gene data show CDR1 as SGHRS and CDR2 as YFSETQ. CDR3 length: 13 residues. The complete variable domain, with remaining parts taken from reference TRBV5-1 and TRBJ2-1, reads KAGVTQTPRYLIKTRGQQVTLSCSPISGHRSVSWYQQTPGQGLQFLFEYFSETQRNKGNFPGRFSGRQFSNSRSEMNVSTLELGDSALYLCASSPGLDNEQFFGPGTRLTVL.